The 17 T cell receptor beta chains presented below share a single source sample, sequenced in a study of human T cells and chemical hapten exposure. Time point in this sample: pre-sensitization, week 0. Treatment specified: therapeutic diphenylcyclopropenone sensitization with weekly scalp DPC. Using its own MiXCR run on the RACE reads, TCRdb lists one record per CDR3 protein. The data hold fewer than 350,000 distinct CDR3 sequences, with roughly 7.7% observed a single time. The source was whole blood, collected in connection with sensitization to the hapten diphenylcyclopropenone (DPC). The source is a man aged 18 to 30 with alopecia areata. Some clones in this sample may be carry-over from other donors' samples.

This clonotype came up a few times. The genes are TRBV11-2 and TRBJ1-1; D is perhaps TRBD1 (6 bases). In germline, CDR1 is SGHAT, CDR2 FQNNGV. Trimming took 0 bases from V and 10 from J, leaving 18 bases between them. This CDR3 contains 15 residues. CDR3 region: CASSLDPGGGRGAFF. The CDR3 DNA sequence: TGTGCCAGCAGCTTAGATCCGGGGGGCGGTCGCGGAGCTTTCTTT. Supplemented by reference TRBV11-2 and TRBJ1-1, the full variable domain reads EAGVAQSPRYKIIEKRQSVAFWCNPISGHATLYWYQQILGQGPKLLIQFQNNGVVDDSQLPKDRFSAERLKGVDSTLKIQPAKLEDSAVYLCASSLDPGGGRGAFFGQGTRLTVV.

Here the CDR3 reads CASSLALAGSGELFF. Here the CDR3 DNA reads TGCGCCAGCAGCTTGGCACTAGCGGGATCCGGGGAGCTGTTTTTT. The chain is built from TRBV5-1 and TRBJ2-2; 10 nucleotides align to TRBD2. The V and J ends lost 0 bases and 6 bases, in that order; junction bases with no gene match: 2. Germline V CDR1 and CDR2: SGHRS, YFSETQ. This CDR3 region has 15 residues.

This clonotype was recorded a few times. The genes are TRBV6-6 and TRBJ1-5, with D tentatively TRBD1 (6 bases). The germline gives CDR1 MNHNY, CDR2 SVGAGI (reference sequence). V lost 8 bases and J lost 4, with 15 bases in between. There are 14 residues in the CDR3. In nucleotides, the CDR3 is TGTGCCAGCGGCACGACGGGGGCGAATCAGCCCCAGCATTTT. Protein product: CASGTTGANQPQHF.

This chain uses TRBV9 with TRBJ2-2; 12 bases map to TRBD1. In germline, CDR1 is SGDLS, CDR2 YYNGEE. The V segment lost 1 base and the J segment 6 bases; nucleotides outside the gene matches: 1. This CDR3 contains 15 residues. In DNA, the CDR3 is TGTGCCAGCAGCGTATGGGACAGGGGGCCCGGGGAGCTGTTTTTT. It is translated as CASSVWDRGPGELFF.

In this sample, this clonotype turned up a few times. The chain combines TRBV7-2 with TRBJ1-2, with no clear D. The CDR3 runs 13 residues. The V end lost 1 base, the J end lost 4 bases, and 7 bases lay between the germline ends. The germline V gene encodes CDR1 SGHTA and CDR2 FQGNSA. The CDR3 reads CASSLGGIYGYTF. Written as DNA, the CDR3 is TGTGCCAGCAGCTTAGGCGGGATCTATGGCTACACCTTC.

This clonotype was seen repeatedly, ten times or more. V and J are TRBV20-1 and TRBJ1-1; TRBD1 is a possible D gene (6 bases). The CDR3 runs to 14 residues. The germline gives CDR1 DFQATT, CDR2 SNEGSKA (reference sequence). V dropped 3 bases and J dropped 4 bases, with 15 bases sitting between them. CDR3 protein: CSASEDRWGTEAFF. The CDR3 coding sequence is TGCAGTGCTAGTGAGGACAGATGGGGCACTGAAGCTTTCTTT.

CDR3 bases: TGCAGCGGATTAGCGGGGGGCCGTGGGGATGAGCAGTTCTTC. It codes for CSGLAGGRGDEQFF. This chain links TRBV29-1 with TRBJ2-1, with 10 bases lining up with TRBD2. With 7 bases clipped from V and 8 bases from J, the junction kept 11 bases outside the gene matches. The CDR3 loop spans 14 amino acids. From germline, CDR1 is SQVTM and CDR2 ANQGSEA.

This clonotype was detected only a few times. The chain recombines TRBV7-6 with TRBJ2-1; tentative D call: TRBD1 (5 bases). Per germline, CDR1 SGHVS and CDR2 FNYEAQ. The CDR3 spans 15 residues. Trimming shortened V by 1 base and J by 5 bases, and 12 bases separated the two germline ends. CDR3 loop: CASSLDVRQNNEQFF. In nucleotides, the CDR3 is TGTGCCAGCAGCTTAGATGTCAGACAGAACAATGAGCAGTTCTTC.

This clonotype was seen repeatedly, ten times or more. The V and J genes are TRBV11-2 and TRBJ2-1; 9 nucleotides agree with TRBD1. This CDR3 has 12 amino acids. J gave up 9 bases and V 3 bases, and 0 bases lay outside the gene matches. The germline V gene has CDR1 SGHAT and CDR2 FQNNGV. The CDR3 DNA is TGTGCCAGCAGCTTGACAGGGGGTGAGCAGTTCTTC. It yields the protein CASSLTGGEQFF.

There are a few counts of this clonotype. This chain links TRBV28 with TRBJ2-2; the D gene is possibly TRBD1 (6 bases). V shed 8 bases and J shed 5 bases, with 21 bases lying between them. This CDR3 has 16 residues. Germline V gives CDR1 MDHEN, CDR2 SYDVKM. CDR3 residues: CASARQGIVKTGELFF. The DNA for the CDR3 is TGTGCCAGCGCTCGGCAGGGGATTGTGAAGACCGGGGAGCTGTTTTTT.

V usage is TRBV7-3 and J usage is TRBJ1-3; 8 bases map to TRBD1. The CDR3 runs to 17 residues. Looked up from germline, CDR1 is SGHTA and CDR2 is FQGTGA. The V gene end was trimmed by 2 bases and the J gene end by 4 bases; junction bases not matched to a gene: 10. The CDR3 sequence: CASSLAPGGSKGNTIYF. DNA of the CDR3: TGTGCCAGCAGCTTAGCCCCAGGGGGCTCCAAGGGAAACACCATATATTTT.

This clonotype was found a few times. The chain links TRBV6-5 to TRBJ2-5; TRBD2 is a possible D gene (6 bases). The germline CDR1 and CDR2 sequences are MNHEY and SVGAGI. Trimming left V 2 bases short and J 0 bases short, with 7 bases between. This CDR3 region has 14 residues. The CDR3 bases are TGTGCCAGCAGTTACGGGGGGTACCAAGAGACCCAGTACTTC. Residues: CASSYGGYQETQYF.

V is TRBV28 and J is TRBJ2-1; D remains unclear. Deletions cut 3 bases from V and 11 bases from J, with 14 bases between. This CDR3 has 13 residues. The V gene's germline CDR1 is MDHEN and CDR2 SYDVKM. The CDR3 spells CASSLGRSPQQFF. CDR3 DNA: TGTGCCAGCAGTTTGGGTAGAAGCCCCCAGCAGTTCTTC.

At least ten counts were recorded for this clonotype. V gene TRBV5-1 combines with J gene TRBJ2-5; D perhaps matches TRBD2 (6 bases). Germline lookup yields CDR1 SGHRS and CDR2 YFSETQ. V was trimmed by 5 bases and J by 5 bases, leaving 22 bases between them. The length of the CDR3 is 16 residues. The CDR3 here is CASRSGGRPLMETQYF. The CDR3 DNA is TGCGCCAGCAGATCTGGAGGGAGGCCATTGATGGAGACCCAGTACTTC.

This clonotype was counted a few times. V and J are TRBV11-2 and TRBJ2-7, with TRBD1 matching over 8 bases. Losses at the gene ends were 5 bases for V and 0 bases for J; bases not matched to a gene: 3. This CDR3 is built from 14 residues. CDR1 SGHAT and CDR2 FQNNGV come from the germline V gene. The CDR3 is CASSPGQGSYEQYV. The CDR3, as DNA: TGTGCCAGCAGCCCCGGACAGGGCTCCTACGAGCAGTACGTC.

The chain couples TRBV9 to TRBJ1-6; TRBD1 might be the D (5 bases). The V gene's germline CDR1 is SGDLS and CDR2 YYNGEE. V shed 2 bases and J shed 8 bases, with 11 bases lying between them. The CDR3 has 14 amino acids. The CDR3 region has the DNA TGTGCCAGCAGCGTCAGTGAGGGGTATTCACCCCTCCACTTT. Protein product: CASSVSEGYSPLHF.

The J gene is TRBJ1-5, the V gene TRBV4-2, with D possibly matching TRBD1 (6 bases). V lost 3 bases and J lost 0, with 18 bases in between. The CDR3 sequence is 18 residues long. The germline V gene has CDR1 LGHNA and CDR2 YNFKEQ. CDR3 protein: CASSQGSYRVGSNQPQHF. CDR3 nucleotides: TGTGCCAGCAGCCAGGGTTCGTACAGGGTGGGTAGCAATCAGCCCCAGCATTTT.